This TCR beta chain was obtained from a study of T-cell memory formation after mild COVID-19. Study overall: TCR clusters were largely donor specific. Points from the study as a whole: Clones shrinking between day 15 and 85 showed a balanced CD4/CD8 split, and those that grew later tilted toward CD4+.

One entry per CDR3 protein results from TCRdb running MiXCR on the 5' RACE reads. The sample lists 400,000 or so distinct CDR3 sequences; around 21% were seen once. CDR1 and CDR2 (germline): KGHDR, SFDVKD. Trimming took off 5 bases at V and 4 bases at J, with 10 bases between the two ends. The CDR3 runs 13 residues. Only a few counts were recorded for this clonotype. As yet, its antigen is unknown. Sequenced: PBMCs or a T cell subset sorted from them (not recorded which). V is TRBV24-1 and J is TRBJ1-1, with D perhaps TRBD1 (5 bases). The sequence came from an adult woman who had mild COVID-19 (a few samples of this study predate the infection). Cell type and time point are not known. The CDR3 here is CATSGGVGTEAFF. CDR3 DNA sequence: TGTGCCACCAGTGGAGGGGTCGGCACTGAAGCTTTCTTT.